The 25 T cell receptor beta chains given below trace back to one sample, sequenced in a study of beta chain features in type 1 diabetes. Expressed TCRB transcripts were sequenced because the entire RNA isolate underwent reverse transcription. Sequenced by immunoSEQ multiplex PCR; TCRdb stores in-frame clones only, minus some. Of roughly 170,000 clones in the sample, about 13% were seen once. The material sequenced was central memory CD4+ T cells from blood. The receptors originated from a woman between 18 and 29 years old in good health.

This clone was detected only a few times. The chain combines TRBV7-9 with TRBJ2-1, with TRBD2 matching 8 bases. Germline CDR1 and CDR2: SEHNR and FQNEAQ (reference sequence). The CDR3 extends over 15 amino acids. V was pared by 6 bases and J by 1 base, with 5 bases of the junction left unmatched. The CDR3 region has the DNA TGTGCCAGCAGTACTCGGGGGGGATCCTACAATGAGCAGTTCTTC. This sequence encodes CASSTRGGSYNEQFF.

The table lists this clone with a few counts. The chain joins TRBV10-3 to TRBJ2-7; 8 bases map to TRBD1. J was trimmed by 4 bases and V by 6 bases; bases with no gene match: 2. From germline, CDR1 is ENHRY and CDR2 SYGVKD. The CDR3 runs 12 residues. In DNA, the CDR3 is TGTGCCATCAGCGGACAGGGTTACGAGCAGTACTTC. This translates into CAISGQGYEQYF.

This clone was recorded at least ten times. The gene calls are TRBV5-1 and TRBJ2-5; D might be TRBD2 (6 bases). Deletions cut 5 bases from V and 1 base from J, with 12 bases between. This CDR3 has 14 amino acids. The germline V gene has CDR1 SGHRS and CDR2 YFSETQ. Here the CDR3 reads CASSLGGSQETQYF. The CDR3, as DNA: TGCGCCAGCAGTCTAGGAGGGTCCCAAGAGACCCAGTACTTC.

The rearrangement joins TRBV19 to TRBJ2-5, with 7 positions matching TRBD1. Germline CDR1 is LNHDA and CDR2 is SQIVND (reference sequence). This CDR3 is built from 16 residues. The junction had 12 bases not matched to a gene; V was cut back by 3 bases and J by 5 bases. The CDR3 region has the DNA TGTGCCAGTAGTATCCTCACCGGGACAGTTAAGGAGACCCAGTACTTC. Encoded protein: CASSILTGTVKETQYF.

The rearrangement joins TRBV6-6 to TRBJ2-5; 8 bases map to TRBD1. Per germline, CDR1 MNHNY and CDR2 SVGAGI (reference sequence). After removal of 5 bases from V and 4 bases from J, the junction contained 3 bases not matched to a gene. This CDR3 is built from 13 residues. CDR3 sequence (DNA): TGTGCCAGCAGTGCAACAGGGGGAGAGACCCAGTACTTC. Translated: CASSATGGETQYF.

This clone was observed a handful of times. The J gene is TRBJ1-1, the V gene TRBV18, with D unresolved. This CDR3 region has 15 residues. Germline V gives CDR1 KGHSH, CDR2 LQKENI. Trimming stripped 1 base from V and 1 base from J, with 10 bases between. The DNA of the CDR3 is TGTGCCAGCTCACCACAATCACAGCAGAACACTGAAGCTTTCTTT. It translates to CASSPQSQQNTEAFF. The variable domain in full, completed from reference TRBV18 and TRBJ1-1, reads NAGVMQNPRHLVRRRGQEARLRCSPMKGHSHVYWYRQLPEEGLKFMVYLQKENIIDESGMPKERFSAEFPKEGPSILRIQQVVRGDSAAYFCASSPQSQQNTEAFFGQGTRLTVV.

In this sample, this clone turned up many times. This rearrangement joins TRBV28 to TRBJ1-5, with D hard to call. The CDR3 is made up of 16 amino acids. Germline CDR1 and CDR2: MDHEN and SYDVKM. V was clipped by 3 bases and J by 0 bases, with 12 bases between them. CDR3: CASSFRYSYSNQPQHF. The DNA for the CDR3 is TGTGCCAGCAGTTTCAGGTATTCTTATAGCAATCAGCCCCAGCATTTT.

This clone was observed a few times. CDR3 coding DNA: TGTGCCAGCAGTCCCCGACTAGCGGGAGGGCCAGATACGCAGTATTTT. Its translation is CASSPRLAGGPDTQYF. The rearrangement joins TRBV27 to TRBJ2-3; 14 bases are a match to TRBD2. CDR3 length: 16 amino acids. V lost 5 bases and J lost 4; bases outside the gene matches: 5. CDR1 and CDR2 from the germline V gene are MNHEY and SMNVEV (reference sequence).

This clone was seen a handful of times. The genes are TRBV7-2 and TRBJ2-5, with 10 positions matching TRBD2. This CDR3 has 18 amino acids. V lost 7 bases to trimming and J lost 1 base; unmatched junction nucleotides: 15. CDR1 and CDR2 from the germline V gene are SGHTA and FQGNSA. The CDR3 region is CASTYGSQGLAFQETQYF. In nucleotides, the CDR3 is TGTGCCAGCACCTACGGATCTCAGGGACTAGCGTTCCAAGAGACCCAGTACTTC.

The chain has TRBV5-1 and TRBJ2-6; D is perhaps TRBD1 (5 bases). The CDR3 is made up of 16 amino acids. CDR1 SGHRS and CDR2 YFSETQ come from the germline V gene. The V gene lost 0 bases and the J gene lost 2 bases, with 9 bases spanning the gap. CDR3 bases: TGCGCCAGCAGCTTGGGCAGGGTGGCTGGGGCCAACGTCCTGACTTTC. This codes for CASSLGRVAGANVLTF. Full variable domain (rest looked up from reference TRBV5-1 and TRBJ2-6): KAGVTQTPRYLIKTRGQQVTLSCSPISGHRSVSWYQQTPGQGLQFLFEYFSETQRNKGNFPGRFSGRQFSNSRSEMNVSTLELGDSALYLCASSLGRVAGANVLTFGAGSRLTVL.

This clone was observed a few times. V is TRBV7-9 and J is TRBJ2-7; the D gene is possibly TRBD2 (5 bases). CDR3 length equals 13 residues. With 6 bases removed from V and 2 bases from J, the gap between germline ends came to 11 bases. Germline loops: CDR1 SEHNR, CDR2 FQNEAQ (reference sequence). The DNA for the CDR3 is TGTGCCAGCAGAAATCCCGGGACCTACGAGCAGTACTTC. Its translation is CASRNPGTYEQYF.

The chain employs TRBV5-4 and TRBJ1-1, with D unresolved. Trimming took 1 base from V and 1 from J, leaving 11 bases between them. The germline V gene has CDR1 SGHNT and CDR2 YYREEE (reference sequence). This CDR3 has 15 amino acids. CDR3: CASSLIGSRNTEAFF. The CDR3 coding sequence is TGTGCCAGCAGCTTGATAGGGAGTCGGAACACTGAAGCTTTCTTT. Supplemented by reference TRBV5-4 and TRBJ1-1, the full variable domain reads ETGVTQSPTHLIKTRGQQVTLRCSSQSGHNTVSWYQQALGQGPQFIFQYYREEENGRGNFPPRFSGLQFPNYSSELNVNALELDDSALYLCASSLIGSRNTEAFFGQGTRLTVV.

This clone was seen a handful of times. The chain joins TRBV7-8 to TRBJ2-7; D may be TRBD1 (6 bases). The CDR3 contains 13 residues. The V gene's germline CDR1 is SGHVS and CDR2 FQNEAQ. V lost 5 bases, J lost 5 bases, and 13 bases lay in between. In DNA form, the CDR3 reads TGTGCCAGCAGCCAGATAGGGGGAAACGAGCAGTACTTC. Encoded protein: CASSQIGGNEQYF. Full variable domain (missing parts from reference TRBV7-8 and TRBJ2-7): GAGVSQSPRYKVAKRGQDVALRCDPISGHVSLFWYQQALGQGPEFLTYFQNEAQLDKSGLPSDRFFAERPEGSVSTLKIQRTQQEDSAVYLCASSQIGGNEQYFGPGTRLTVT.

This clone was seen a handful of times. This chain uses TRBV4-1 with TRBJ2-1; no firm D call. Germline loops: CDR1 MGHRA, CDR2 YSYEKL. The CDR3 runs to 15 residues. Trimming removed 4 bases at V and 0 bases at J, with 10 bases between. The CDR3 protein is CASSRESSSYNEQFF. The DNA for the CDR3 is TGCGCCAGCAGCCGAGAATCCAGCTCCTACAATGAGCAGTTCTTC.

The chain joins TRBV30 to TRBJ2-3; 8 bases are a match to TRBD1. The CDR3 loop spans 13 amino acids. Germline CDR1 GTSNPN, CDR2 SVGIG (reference sequence). With V trimmed by 5 bases and J by 6 bases, 7 bases remained unmatched. CDR3 loop: CAWDRGSQDTQYF. CDR3 nucleotide sequence: TGTGCCTGGGACAGGGGATCACAGGATACGCAGTATTTT. Drawing the rest from reference TRBV30 and TRBJ2-3, the complete variable domain is SQTIHQWPATLVQPVGSPLSLECTVEGTSNPNLYWYRQAAGRGLQLLFYSVGIGQISSEVPQNLSASRPQDRQFILSSKKLLLSDSGFYLCAWDRGSQDTQYFGPGTRLTVL.

This clone was seen a few times. V gene TRBV9 combines with J gene TRBJ2-5, with a tentative D call TRBD2 (7 bases). The CDR3 contains 17 residues. Germline loops: CDR1 SGDLS, CDR2 YYNGEE. V lost 3 bases and J 4 bases, leaving 22 bases between the germline ends. This chain's CDR3 is CASSEGIRTRGGETQYF. The CDR3 DNA sequence: TGTGCCAGCAGCGAGGGGATTAGGACTAGAGGGGGAGAGACCCAGTACTTC.

Here the CDR3 reads CASSLHRRTSGTAGELFF. The DNA of the CDR3 is TGTGCCAGCAGTCTCCACCGCCGGACTAGCGGGACGGCCGGGGAGCTGTTTTTT. The rearrangement links TRBV27 to TRBJ2-2; 12 bases fit TRBD2. V lost 5 bases and J lost 6; bases outside the gene matches: 13. Per the germline V gene, CDR1 is MNHEY and CDR2 is SMNVEV (reference sequence). The CDR3 is 18 amino acids.

This clone was seen more than once but under ten times. CDR3 region: CASTGGRASYEQYF. The CDR3 coding sequence is TGTGCCAGCACGGGCGGGAGGGCCTCCTACGAGCAGTACTTC. The chain is built from TRBV6-6 and TRBJ2-7; 9 nucleotides align to TRBD2. The germline V gene has CDR1 MNHNY and CDR2 SVGAGI (reference sequence). The CDR3 loop spans 14 amino acids. The V segment lost 7 bases and the J segment 0 bases; nucleotides outside the gene matches: 4.

V usage is TRBV4-1 and J usage is TRBJ2-7; TRBD1 aligns across 7 bases. The CDR3 is made up of 13 amino acids. With 4 bases clipped from V and 2 bases from J, the junction kept 2 bases outside the gene matches. Looked up from germline, CDR1 is MGHRA and CDR2 is YSYEKL. CDR3 DNA: TGCGCCAGCAGCCCGACAGGGCCCTACGAGCAGTACTTC. It is translated as CASSPTGPYEQYF.

The chain's CDR3 is CASSVGRERDTQYF. The CDR3, as DNA: TGTGCCAGCAGCGTAGGGCGGGAGAGAGATACGCAGTATTTT. This chain connects TRBV9 to TRBJ2-3, with 7 bases fitting TRBD2. This CDR3 comprises 14 residues. In germline, CDR1 is SGDLS, CDR2 YYNGEE. J gave up 5 bases and V 0 bases, and 3 bases lay outside the gene matches.

The table lists this clone with a few counts. The chain has TRBV30 and TRBJ1-5, with a possible D match to TRBD1 (6 bases). CDR1 is GTSNPN, CDR2 SVGIG, per germline (reference sequence). The length of the CDR3 is 13 residues. With 2 bases removed from V and 6 bases from J, the gap between germline ends came to 11 bases. DNA for the CDR3: TGTGCCTGGAGTAAAGGGGGTAGTCAGCCCCAGCATTTT. Amino acid sequence: CAWSKGGSQPQHF.

This chain joins TRBV5-1 and TRBJ2-5, with D uncertain. V was clipped by 2 bases and J by 5 bases, with 13 bases between them. This CDR3 is 14 amino acids long. Per germline, CDR1 SGHRS and CDR2 YFSETQ. CDR3 DNA: TGCGCCAGCAGCTTAGGTGGTAGCTTGGAGACCCAGTACTTC. Its translation is CASSLGGSLETQYF.

The chain has TRBV28 and TRBJ2-3; D is perhaps TRBD2 (5 bases). In germline, CDR1 is MDHEN, CDR2 SYDVKM. Deletions cut 4 bases from V and 4 bases from J, with 18 bases between. The CDR3 spans 16 residues. CDR3 in amino acids: CASSSFSRGLADTQYF. The CDR3 nucleotides read TGTGCCAGCAGTTCTTTCTCGAGAGGGCTGGCAGATACGCAGTATTTT. Together with reference TRBV28 and TRBJ2-3, the CDR3 gives the full variable domain: DVKVTQSSRYLVKRTGEKVFLECVQDMDHENMFWYRQDPGLGLRLIYFSYDVKMKEKGDIPEGYSVSREKKERFSLILESASTNQTSMYLCASSSFSRGLADTQYFGPGTRLTVL.

This clone was recorded a few times. The chain carries TRBV11-2 and TRBJ2-1; no reliable D call. Germline V gene lookup returns CDR1 SGHAT and CDR2 FQNNGV. The CDR3 extends over 11 amino acids. V was cut by 7 bases and J by 3 bases, with 4 bases left in between. For the CDR3, the DNA is TGTGCCAGCACCCTCTACAATGAGCAGTTCTTC. The encoded protein is CASTLYNEQFF.

This chain joins TRBV10-1 and TRBJ1-4; D unclear. The CDR3 has 12 amino acids. The germline V gene has CDR1 WNHNN and CDR2 SYGVQD (reference sequence). The ends were cut back, 8 bases at V and 8 bases at J, with 12 bases in the middle. The CDR3 region is CASPCCEEKLFF. In DNA form, the CDR3 reads TGCGCCAGCCCTTGCTGCGAGGAAAAACTGTTTTTT.